This is a list of T cell receptor beta chains from one sample in a study of blood T cell repertoires in COVID-19. The repertoire was sequenced with immunoSEQ multiplex PCR; TCRdb's copy has only in-frame clones and lacks some. Here the sample spans roughly 30,000 clones, approximately 91% being singletons. The sample comprised peripheral blood. Every receptor here comes from a man in his 60s with COVID-19, enrolled during active disease. Each CDR3 is given without its conserved first and last residue. A D gene is named only where the DNA matches it firmly.

>TRBJ2-3|TRBV9|-
ASSAPLDYTSTDTQY
>TRBJ1-1|TRBV24-1|-
ATSEAMNTEAF
>TRBJ2-3|TRBV3-1/TRBV3-2|-
ASSQGRSADTQY
>TRBJ2-1|TRBV29-1|TRBD2
SVPGLAGQSSYNEQF
>TRBJ2-4|TRBV4-1|TRBD1
ASSHLPGQGNSKNIQY
>TRBJ2-2|TRBV11-3|TRBD1
ASTMTGGHTGELF
>TRBJ2-3|TRBV28|-
ASSSQLESSTDTQY
>TRBJ2-7|TRBV5-5|TRBD2
ASSLVMAGGGEQY
>TRBJ1-6|TRBV9|TRBD1
ASSVEGTGGNSPLH
>TRBJ1-4|TRBV9|TRBD1
ASSARTGTNEKLF
>TRBJ2-1|TRBV3-1/TRBV3-2|-
ASSSHRPDHNEQF
>TRBJ1-6|TRBV28|-
ASSFRGNSPLH
>TRBJ2-1|TRBV27|-
ASSFKRVSSYNEQF
>TRBJ1-2|TRBV10-2|TRBD1
ASSGTTGFGYT
>TRBJ2-2|TRBV5-1|TRBD2
ASSFSGKNTGELF
>TRBJ2-2|TRBV18|-
ASSPRLARGNGELF
>TRBJ2-7|TRBV28|TRBD1
ASSLGRQGTYEQY
>TRBJ1-4|TRBV14|TRBD1
ASSHLTTRQGHEKLF
>TRBJ2-7|TRBV29-1|TRBD1
SVGGTPYEQY
>TRBJ1-3|TRBV6-1|-
ASSEAGQLTLGSGNTIY
>TRBJ1-1|TRBV19|TRBD1
ASSKRTGGNTEAF
>TRBJ2-7|TRBV19|-
ASSPYQGYEQY
>TRBJ2-3|TRBV20-1|TRBD2
SASSGSTDTQY
>TRBJ1-6|TRBV10-2|TRBD1
ASSAMGQGSSPLH
>TRBJ1-5|TRBV19|TRBD1
ASSTPTPQDRGWGGNQPQH
>TRBJ2-2|TRBV4-2|TRBD2
ASSPSGTTNTGELF
>TRBJ1-1|TRBV5-1|-
ASSRQVDTEAF
>TRBJ2-5|TRBV9|-
ASSTGLWETQY
>TRBJ2-7|TRBV27|TRBD1
ASSLSRTGVEQY
>TRBJ2-1|TRBV5-6|TRBD1
ASRTAGTGGSNEQF
>TRBJ2-3|TRBV5-6|TRBD2
ASSSQRLAMMTDTQY
>TRBJ1-5|TRBV2|-
ASSDVYSNQPQH
>TRBJ1-1|TRBV7-6|TRBD1
ASSLGQKAF
>TRBJ2-3|TRBV28|TRBD2
ASSRPGTGTSGSIRDTQY
>TRBJ1-2|TRBV7-3|TRBD1
ASSFDRGGGYT
>TRBJ2-2|TRBV30|-
AWSAGLNTGELF
>TRBJ1-2|TRBV9|TRBD1
ASSPEGTVYGYT
>TRBJ1-5|TRBV5-8|-
ASSREGPRQPQH
>TRBJ2-7|TRBV28|-
ASSFVNEQY
>TRBJ2-1|TRBV10-2|TRBD1
ASSRYLNRGSYNEQF
>TRBJ1-2|TRBV4-1|-
ASSPVGGDGYT
>TRBJ1-3|TRBV7-8|-
ASSPEGGKDTIY
>TRBJ1-1|TRBV5-6|-
ASQRGTEAF
>TRBJ2-7|TRBV4-1|-
ASSHPGAYEQY
>TRBJ1-6|TRBV10-1|TRBD1
ASRLGTGDSPLH
>TRBJ1-5|TRBV2|-
ASSPPGDFGNQPQH
>TRBJ1-3|TRBV18|-
ASSQTGNTIY
>TRBJ2-3|TRBV28|-
ASSLGRGNTQY
>TRBJ2-7|TRBV7-9|TRBD1
ASSAGAGTGTYEQY
>TRBJ2-1|TRBV18|TRBD1
ASSPPGQGVYNEQF
>TRBJ2-7|TRBV5-8|-
ASSPQSRGTYEQY
>TRBJ2-7|TRBV9|TRBD1
ASSERQGAGEQY